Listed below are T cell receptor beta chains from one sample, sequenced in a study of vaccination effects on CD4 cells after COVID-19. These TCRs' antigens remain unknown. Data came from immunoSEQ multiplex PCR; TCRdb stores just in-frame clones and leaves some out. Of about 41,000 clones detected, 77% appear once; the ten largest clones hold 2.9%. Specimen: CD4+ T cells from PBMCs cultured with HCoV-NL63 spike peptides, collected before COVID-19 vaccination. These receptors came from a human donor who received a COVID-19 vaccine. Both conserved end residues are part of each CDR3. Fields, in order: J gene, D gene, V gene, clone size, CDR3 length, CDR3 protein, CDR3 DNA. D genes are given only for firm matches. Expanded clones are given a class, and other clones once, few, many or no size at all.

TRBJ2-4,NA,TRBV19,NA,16,CASSLGQVLAKNIQYF,TGTGCCAGTAGTTTGGGGCAGGTTCTAGCCAAAAACATTCAGTACTTC
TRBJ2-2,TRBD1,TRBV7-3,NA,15,CASSLRQGNTGELFF,TGTGCCAGCAGCTTAAGACAGGGGAACACCGGGGAGCTGTTTTTT
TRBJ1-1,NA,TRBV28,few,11,CASSYTVRAFF,TGTGCCAGCAGCTACACAGTTAGAGCTTTCTTT
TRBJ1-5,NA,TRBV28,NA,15,CASSSEGGGNQPQHF,TGTGCCAGCAGTTCCGAAGGCGGGGGCAATCAGCCCCAGCATTTT
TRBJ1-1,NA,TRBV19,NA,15,CASRTMTALNTEAFF,TGTGCCAGTAGAACCATGACAGCCCTGAACACTGAAGCTTTCTTT
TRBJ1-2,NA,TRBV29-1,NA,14,CSVEDPQGKHGYTF,TGCAGCGTTGAAGATCCGCAGGGAAAGCATGGCTACACCTTC
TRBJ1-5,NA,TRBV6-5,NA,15,CASSYDSQGNQPQHF,TGTGCCAGCAGTTACGACAGCCAGGGCAATCAGCCCCAGCATTTT
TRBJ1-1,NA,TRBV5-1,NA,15,CASSLIADLWAEAFF,TGCGCCAGCAGCTTGATCGCGGACCTCTGGGCTGAAGCTTTCTTT
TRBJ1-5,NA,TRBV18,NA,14,CASSLQANNQPQHF,TGTGCCAGCTCTCTACAGGCGAACAATCAGCCCCAGCATTTT
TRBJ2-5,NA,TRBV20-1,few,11,CSASPIETQYF,TGCAGTGCTAGCCCGATTGAGACCCAGTACTTC
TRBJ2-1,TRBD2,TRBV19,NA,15,CASSIVAGGAGEQFF,TGTGCCAGTAGTATAGTAGCCGGGGGGGCCGGGGAGCAGTTCTTC
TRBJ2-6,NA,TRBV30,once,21,CAWSKKKLSLPQSLGANVLTF,TGTGCCTGGAGTAAGAAAAAACTCAGCCTGCCCCAGTCTCTGGGGGCCAACGTCCTGACTTTC
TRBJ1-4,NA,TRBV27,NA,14,CASRSGRNNEKLFF,TGTGCCAGTAGGTCGGGGCGGAATAATGAAAAACTGTTTTTT
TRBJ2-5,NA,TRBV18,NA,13,CASSPRQEETQYF,TGTGCCAGCTCACCACGTCAGGAAGAGACCCAGTACTTC
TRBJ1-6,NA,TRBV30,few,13,CAWSVQRNSPLHF,TGTGCCTGGAGTGTGCAGCGCAATTCACCCCTCCACTTT
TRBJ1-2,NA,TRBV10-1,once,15,CASMGGGRSNYGYTF,TGCGCCAGCATGGGGGGGGGCAGATCTAACTATGGCTACACCTTC
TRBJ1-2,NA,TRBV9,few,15,CASSVGAGDRYGYTF,TGTGCCAGCAGCGTAGGGGCAGGTGATAGATATGGCTACACCTTC
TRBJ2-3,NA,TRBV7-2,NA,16,CASSLSSGLLTDTQYF,TGTGCCAGCAGCTTAAGTTCGGGACTTCTCACAGATACGCAGTATTTT
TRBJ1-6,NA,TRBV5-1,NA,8,CARRPLHF,TGCGCCAGACGACCCCTCCACTTT
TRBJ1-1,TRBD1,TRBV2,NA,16,CASRRSPGQGEGMAFF,TGTGCCAGCAGAAGATCTCCGGGACAGGGGGAAGGAATGGCTTTCTTT
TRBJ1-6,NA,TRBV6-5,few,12,CASSTRNSPLHF,TGTGCCAGCAGCACACGTAATTCACCCCTCCACTTT
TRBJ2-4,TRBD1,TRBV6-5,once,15,CASTPQGATKNIQYF,TGTGCCAGCACTCCCCAGGGGGCAACCAAAAACATTCAGTACTTC
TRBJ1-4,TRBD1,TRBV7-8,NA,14,CASSLTGIGEKLFF,TGTGCCAGCAGCTTGACAGGGATCGGGGAAAAACTGTTTTTT